This is a list of T cell receptor beta chains from one sample in a study of T cell responses to AZD1222 COVID-19 vaccine. Libraries were prepared by immunoSEQ multiplex PCR; TCRdb keeps only in-frame clonotypes and omits some of them. This sample has some 200,000 clones, with approximately 92% found just once. The sequencing used peripheral blood, collected on day 0 of AZD1222 vaccination. Receptors originate from an adult in good health. Each CDR3 is given with its conserved first and last residue. The D gene is left open where the match is weak. The listing skips clone size in some rows; elsewhere it reads once, few, many or a size class.

J gene	clone size	D gene	V gene	CDR3 protein	CDR3 DNA
TRBJ1-1	few	TRBD1	TRBV5-6	CASSPGVTGGTEAFF	TGTGCCAGCTCCCCGGGAGTGACAGGGGGGACTGAAGCTTTCTTT
TRBJ1-4	.	TRBD1	TRBV7-2	CASSLSWTGGNEKLFF	TGTGCCAGCAGCTTGTCCTGGACAGGGGGCAATGAAAAACTGTTTTTT
TRBJ1-1	.	.	TRBV5-4	CASRSRASEAFF	TGTGCCAGCAGGTCCCGGGCCAGTGAAGCTTTCTTT
TRBJ2-2	few	TRBD1	TRBV2	CASSPGQEKTGELFF	TGTGCCAGCAGTCCGGGACAGGAAAAGACCGGGGAGCTGTTTTTT
TRBJ2-1	.	.	TRBV5-4	CASRRDHNEQFF	TGTGCCAGCAGGCGGGACCACAATGAGCAGTTCTTC
TRBJ1-2	.	.	TRBV4-1	CASSQDIQAGANYGYTF	TGCGCCAGCAGCCAAGATATTCAAGCAGGGGCGAACTATGGCTACACCTTC
TRBJ2-7	.	.	TRBV27	CASSLRVYPAAEQYF	TGTGCCAGCAGTTTGAGGGTCTACCCCGCGGCCGAGCAGTACTTC
TRBJ1-5	.	.	TRBV4-1	CASSHIQGQQPQHF	TGCGCCAGCAGCCATATACAAGGCCAGCAGCCCCAGCATTTT
TRBJ2-7	.	.	TRBV18	CASSPRHDYEQYF	TGTGCCAGCTCACCAAGACACGACTACGAGCAGTACTTC
TRBJ2-2	.	.	TRBV4-2	CASSPQRGKNTGELFF	TGTGCCAGCAGCCCGCAACGGGGCAAAAACACCGGGGAGCTGTTTTTT
TRBJ2-5	.	.	TRBV13	CASSPPRVGQETQYF	TGTGCCAGCAGCCCCCCGAGGGTAGGCCAAGAGACCCAGTACTTC
TRBJ1-5	.	.	TRBV28	CASKPQWGYQPQHF	TGTGCCAGTAAGCCTCAATGGGGCTATCAGCCCCAGCATTTT
TRBJ1-3	.	.	TRBV28	CASSPTPGNTIYF	TGTGCCAGCAGTCCTACTCCTGGAAACACCATATATTTT
TRBJ1-1	.	TRBD1	TRBV27	CASSSGTGGTEAFF	TGTGCCAGCAGTTCCGGGACAGGGGGCACTGAAGCTTTCTTT
TRBJ1-2	.	.	TRBV7-2	CASSLGAYLEYGYTF	TGTGCCAGCAGCTTAGGGGCATACCTAGAATATGGCTACACCTTC
TRBJ1-1	.	.	TRBV3-1/TRBV3-2	CASSHPGPATEAFF	TGTGCCAGCAGCCACCCAGGACCCGCCACTGAAGCTTTCTTT
TRBJ2-3	.	TRBD2	TRBV10-2	CASSGGTSGLTDTQYF	TGCGCCAGCAGTGGAGGGACTAGCGGCCTCACAGATACGCAGTATTTT
TRBJ2-5	.	TRBD2	TRBV13	CASSRILTSGSETQYF	TGTGCCAGCAGTCGAATACTGACTAGCGGGTCGGAGACCCAGTACTTC
TRBJ2-6	.	.	TRBV5-6	CASSLDGANVLTF	TGTGCCAGCAGCTTGGACGGGGCCAACGTCCTGACTTTC
TRBJ2-5	.	TRBD1	TRBV4-1	CASSQGTGSETQYF	TGCGCCAGCAGCCAGGGGACAGGTAGCGAGACCCAGTACTTC
TRBJ2-7	.	TRBD2	TRBV7-9	CASSLAASGYNEQYF	TGTGCCAGCAGCTTAGCGGCTAGCGGCTATAACGAGCAGTACTTC
TRBJ1-1	once	.	TRBV2	CASREGLGGTEAFF	TGTGCCAGCAGGGAGGGGTTGGGGGGCACTGAAGCTTTCTTT
TRBJ2-7	.	.	TRBV3-1/TRBV3-2	CASSQENEQYF	TGTGCCAGCAGCCAAGAAAACGAGCAGTACTTC
TRBJ1-2	.	.	TRBV5-6	CASSLLGRGANYGYTF	TGTGCCAGCAGCCTCCTCGGAAGGGGAGCCAACTATGGCTACACCTTC
TRBJ2-5	once	TRBD2	TRBV29-1	CSVDRAGGGETQYF	TGCAGCGTTGATCGAGCGGGGGGCGGGGAGACCCAGTACTTC
TRBJ1-3	.	.	TRBV19	CASTPGFSSGNTIYF	TGTGCCAGTACTCCAGGGTTTAGCTCTGGAAACACCATATATTTT
TRBJ2-1	.	TRBD2	TRBV24-1	CATSGTSGSNEQFF	TGTGCCACCAGTGGGACTAGCGGGAGTAATGAGCAGTTCTTC
TRBJ1-1	.	TRBD1	TRBV5-8	CASSSWTGGYTEAFF	TGTGCCAGCAGCTCCTGGACAGGGGGATACACTGAAGCTTTCTTT
TRBJ1-1	many	.	TRBV29-1	CSVGGGGADNTEAFF	TGCAGCGTGGGCGGTGGGGGGGCCGATAACACTGAAGCTTTCTTT
TRBJ2-2	.	TRBD1	TRBV19	CASSWDRPNTGELFF	TGTGCCAGTAGTTGGGACAGGCCAAACACCGGGGAGCTGTTTTTT
TRBJ2-3	.	.	TRBV7-6	CASSLTRGWRTRSTDTQYF	TGTGCCAGCAGCCTCACCCGAGGCTGGCGGACGCGTAGCACAGATACGCAGTATTTT
TRBJ2-5	.	TRBD2	TRBV5-8	CASSLGGGKTQYF	TGTGCCAGCAGCTTGGGCGGGGGAAAGACCCAGTACTTC
TRBJ2-2	medium-sized	.	TRBV29-1	CSVTDGRAGELFF	TGCAGCGTTACCGACGGCAGGGCCGGGGAGCTGTTTTTT
TRBJ2-2	.	TRBD1	TRBV19	CASRSWGTGGLGELFF	TGTGCCAGTAGGAGCTGGGGGACAGGGGGACTCGGGGAGCTGTTTTTT
TRBJ2-2	.	.	TRBV25-1	CASSEFYTGELFF	TGTGCCAGCAGTGAATTTTACACCGGGGAGCTGTTTTTT
TRBJ2-7	.	.	TRBV19	CASSPIPSATPLEQYF	TGTGCCAGTAGTCCTATCCCTAGCGCGACCCCCCTCGAGCAGTACTTC
TRBJ2-7	.	TRBD2	TRBV5-4	CASTTRTSGSYEQYF	TGTGCCAGCACCACGAGGACTAGCGGTTCCTACGAGCAGTACTTC
TRBJ2-2	.	.	TRBV21-1	CASILRGSTGELFF	TGTGCCAGCATCCTTCGGGGGAGCACCGGGGAGCTGTTTTTT
TRBJ1-1	once	TRBD1	TRBV5-4	CASSLGTGGLMNTEAFF	TGTGCCAGCAGCTTAGGGACAGGGGGACTCATGAACACTGAAGCTTTCTTT
TRBJ2-1	.	TRBD2	TRBV10-2	CASSEPSGSYNEQFF	TGCGCCAGCAGTGAACCTAGCGGGTCGTACAATGAGCAGTTCTTC
TRBJ1-3	.	.	TRBV12-3/TRBV12-4	CASLGQPGDTIYF	TGTGCCAGCCTGGGGCAGCCCGGAGACACCATATATTTT
TRBJ1-3	.	.	TRBV7-2	CASSLQRNTIYF	TGTGCCAGCAGCTTACAGAGAAACACCATATATTTT
TRBJ2-1	.	TRBD2	TRBV5-6	CASSFGGGANEQFF	TGTGCCAGCAGCTTCGGCGGGGGGGCCAATGAGCAGTTCTTC
TRBJ1-3	.	.	TRBV7-9	CASSWGVLGNTIYF	TGTGCCAGCAGCTGGGGAGTTCTCGGAAACACCATATATTTT
TRBJ1-4	.	TRBD1	TRBV18	CASSPGQFNEKLFF	TGTGCCAGCTCACCGGGACAGTTTAATGAAAAACTGTTTTTT
TRBJ2-5	.	.	TRBV10-3	CAISSDKLGTQYF	TGTGCCATCAGTTCTGATAAGCTCGGGACCCAGTACTTC
TRBJ1-4	.	TRBD1	TRBV6-1	CASSEQGQGAGKLFF	TGTGCCAGCAGTGAACAGGGTCAGGGGGCAGGAAAACTGTTTTTT
TRBJ1-2	.	.	TRBV6-5	CASSPVLGVGYTF	TGTGCCAGCAGTCCTGTTCTGGGGGTTGGCTACACCTTC
TRBJ1-1	few	.	TRBV30	CAWSRNLGDTEAFF	TGTGCCTGGAGTAGGAACTTAGGAGATACTGAAGCTTTCTTT
TRBJ1-3	once	.	TRBV3-1/TRBV3-2	CASSQDSAGGFSGNTIYF	TGTGCCAGCAGCCAAGATTCGGCGGGGGGCTTCTCTGGAAACACCATATATTTT
TRBJ2-1	.	.	TRBV7-2	CASSLVSGSSYNEQFF	TGTGCCAGCAGCTTAGTGTCAGGGAGCTCCTACAATGAGCAGTTCTTC
TRBJ2-1	.	TRBD2	TRBV18	CASSFSGGYSYNEQFF	TGTGCCAGCTCATTTAGCGGGGGTTACTCCTACAATGAGCAGTTCTTC
TRBJ1-1	.	.	TRBV10-2	CASSIQGRGTEAFF	TGCGCCAGCAGTATCCAGGGGAGGGGCACTGAAGCTTTCTTT